The rows below give T cell receptor beta chains drawn from one sample of a study of blood T cell repertoires in COVID-19. Only in-frame clones appear in the TCRdb table, and some are missing; sequencing was by immunoSEQ multiplex PCR. The sample includes about 430,000 clones, more than 70% of them seen just once. The sample taken for sequencing was PBMCs or T cells enriched from blood (not recorded which). These receptors were collected from a woman between 18 and 29 years old who had been exposed to COVID-19. Both conserved end residues are part of each CDR3. A D gene is named only where the DNA matches it firmly. Only part of the rows carry a size: once, few, many, or a class if the clone is expanded.

abundance	d_gene	v_gene	j_gene	CDR3aa	CDR3nt
-	-	TRBV5-3	TRBJ2-7	CARSLDGGPVRF	TGTGCCAGAAGCTTGGATGGGGGCCCGGTTCGCTTC
-	-	TRBV4-1	TRBJ2-5	CASSQVGAAQETQYF	TGCGCCAGCAGCCAAGTAGGGGCGGCGCAAGAGACCCAGTACTTC
-	-	TRBV9	TRBJ1-2	CASSPPPGPYGYTF	TGTGCCAGCAGCCCACCCCCTGGCCCCTATGGCTACACCTTC
-	TRBD1	TRBV6-6	TRBJ1-5	CASSNAGGWGNQPQHF	TGTGCCAGCAGCAACGCAGGGGGCTGGGGCAATCAGCCCCAGCATTTT
-	TRBD2	TRBV7-9	TRBJ2-1	CASSSGTSGIRENEQFF	TGTGCCAGCAGCTCCGGGACTAGCGGGATCAGGGAGAATGAGCAGTTCTTC
-	-	TRBV6-5	TRBJ1-3	CASAETGNTIYF	TGTGCCAGCGCGGAGACTGGAAACACCATATATTTT
-	TRBD1	TRBV5-6	TRBJ1-5	CASSKTGINQPQHF	TGTGCCAGCAGTAAGACAGGGATCAATCAGCCCCAGCATTTT
-	TRBD1	TRBV3-1/TRBV3-2	TRBJ1-2	CASSHSLGTGRGYTF	TGTGCCAGCAGCCACTCACTTGGGACAGGGCGCGGCTACACCTTC
-	TRBD1	TRBV18	TRBJ2-7	CASSSLPGQGDYEQYF	TGTGCCAGCTCATCCCTCCCAGGACAGGGGGACTACGAGCAGTACTTC
-	-	TRBV24-1	TRBJ1-6	CATSDLQVSSYNSPLHF	TGTGCCACCAGTGATTTGCAAGTTAGCTCCTATAATTCACCCCTCCACTTT
-	TRBD1	TRBV18	TRBJ2-1	CASSRTGNDNEQFF	TGTGCCAGCTCACGGACAGGGAATGACAATGAGCAGTTCTTC
-	-	TRBV4-1	TRBJ2-7	CASSQDPGAGREQYF	TGCGCCAGCAGCCAAGACCCGGGAGCAGGTAGGGAGCAGTACTTC
-	TRBD2	TRBV4-1	TRBJ2-7	CASSRLARQYEQYF	TGCGCCAGCAGCCGACTAGCGCGACAATACGAGCAGTACTTC
-	-	TRBV4-2	TRBJ2-1	CASKGPVYNEQFF	TGTGCCAGCAAGGGGCCGGTCTACAATGAGCAGTTCTTC
-	-	TRBV28	TRBJ2-7	CASDSQAPYEQYF	TGTGCCAGCGATTCCCAGGCTCCCTACGAGCAGTACTTC
-	-	TRBV6-2/TRBV6-3	TRBJ2-1	CASSRLTGEGQFF	TGTGCCAGCAGTCGCCTTACGGGAGAAGGACAGTTCTTC
-	-	TRBV27	TRBJ2-3	CASRNLADTQYF	TGTGCCAGCAGGAATCTAGCAGATACGCAGTATTTT
-	-	TRBV28	TRBJ2-5	CASSPQALGRETQYF	TGTGCCAGCAGCCCGCAGGCCCTAGGGAGGGAGACCCAGTACTTC
-	TRBD2	TRBV7-3	TRBJ2-2	CASSPTSGGTGELFF	TGTGCCAGCAGCCCGACTAGCGGGGGCACCGGGGAGCTGTTTTTT
-	TRBD1	TRBV7-8	TRBJ1-6	CASSLGQGGNSPLHF	TGTGCCAGCAGCTTGGGACAGGGCGGTAATTCACCCCTCCACTTT
-	-	TRBV3-1/TRBV3-2	TRBJ1-3	CASSQARNTIYF	TGTGCCAGCAGCCAAGCAAGAAACACCATATATTTT
-	-	TRBV6-5	TRBJ2-7	CASSYGASRSYEQYF	TGTGCCAGCAGTTACGGGGCCTCGCGATCCTACGAGCAGTACTTC
-	-	TRBV24-1	TRBJ2-4	CATSDFGLDIQYF	TGTGCCACCAGTGATTTTGGACTGGACATTCAGTACTTC
few	TRBD2	TRBV11-1	TRBJ2-5	CASSWGLAGGETQYF	TGTGCCAGCAGCTGGGGACTAGCGGGGGGAGAGACCCAGTACTTC
-	TRBD1	TRBV19	TRBJ1-1	CASSIGVQTGAEAFF	TGTGCCAGTAGTATAGGCGTTCAGACAGGGGCGGAAGCTTTCTTT
once	TRBD2	TRBV4-2	TRBJ2-1	CASSQDPGLAGGPRGNEQFF	TGTGCCAGCAGCCAAGACCCCGGACTAGCGGGAGGGCCAAGGGGGAATGAGCAGTTCTTC
-	-	TRBV27	TRBJ2-5	CASSPTRVEETQYF	TGTGCCAGCAGTCCCACGAGGGTTGAGGAGACCCAGTACTTC
-	-	TRBV9	TRBJ2-7	CASSVSGTSNEQYF	TGTGCCAGCAGCGTATCCGGGACTTCTAACGAGCAGTACTTC
once	TRBD1	TRBV5-1	TRBJ2-1	CASSSTGTAYNEQFF	TGCGCCAGCAGCTCTACCGGGACAGCCTACAATGAGCAGTTCTTC
few	-	TRBV5-1	TRBJ2-5	CASSLALETQYF	TGCGCCAGCAGCTTGGCCCTCGAGACCCAGTACTTC
-	-	TRBV6-5	TRBJ1-2	CASSSPRDWVFYGYTF	TGTGCCAGCAGTTCCCCCCGGGACTGGGTTTTCTATGGCTACACCTTC
-	-	TRBV5-6	TRBJ2-2	CASSPGLNTGELFF	TGTGCCAGCAGCCCCGGACTCAACACCGGGGAGCTGTTTTTT
-	-	TRBV5-6	TRBJ2-1	CASSLSRGRLYVPYNEQFF	TGTGCCAGCAGCTTGAGTCGGGGGAGGTTATACGTCCCCTACAATGAGCAGTTCTTC
-	-	TRBV18	TRBJ2-3	CASSPIVADTQYF	TGTGCCAGCTCACCAATCGTCGCAGATACGCAGTATTTT
once	TRBD2	TRBV18	TRBJ2-1	CASSPRGTSESEQFF	TGTGCCAGCTCACCACGGGGGACTAGCGAGAGTGAGCAGTTCTTC
few	-	TRBV5-1	TRBJ1-1	CASSLTAGAEAFF	TGCGCCAGCAGCCTAACGGCGGGCGCTGAAGCTTTCTTT
-	-	TRBV5-1	TRBJ2-7	CASSGDLGYEQYF	TGCGCCAGCAGCGGGGACTTAGGATACGAGCAGTACTTC
-	-	TRBV12-3/TRBV12-4	TRBJ2-5	CASSGGSAAQYF	TGTGCCAGCAGCGGAGGGTCCGCGGCCCAGTACTTC
-	-	TRBV27	TRBJ1-5	CASSKIDRLNQPQHF	TGTGCCAGCAGTAAAATAGACAGGCTTAATCAGCCCCAGCATTTT
-	-	TRBV7-2	TRBJ1-3	CASLPLSGNTIYF	TGTGCCAGCCTTCCTCTCTCTGGAAACACCATATATTTT
many	-	TRBV7-2	TRBJ1-6	CASSLLKEGNSPLHF	TGTGCCAGCAGCCTTCTCAAGGAGGGTAATTCACCCCTCCACTTT
-	-	TRBV4-2	TRBJ2-7	CASSQDSAYEQYF	TGTGCCAGCAGCCAAGATTCCGCCTACGAGCAGTACTTC
-	-	TRBV11-2	TRBJ2-5	CASRKRETQYF	TGTGCCAGCAGGAAGAGGGAGACCCAGTACTTC
-	TRBD1	TRBV28	TRBJ2-7	CASSSSGTVTYEQYF	TGTGCCAGCAGTTCGTCCGGGACAGTTACCTACGAGCAGTACTTC
-	TRBD1	TRBV2	TRBJ2-2	CASTYRGPGELFF	TGTGCCAGCACCTACAGGGGCCCCGGGGAGCTGTTTTTT
-	-	TRBV4-3	TRBJ1-2	CASSQAPGASYGYTF	TGCGCCAGCAGCCAAGCGCCAGGGGCCAGCTATGGCTACACCTTC